The rows below give T cell receptor beta chains drawn from one sample of a study of patients and donors after allogeneic stem cell transplantation. Via MiXCR, TCRdb re-called the RT-PCR reads, giving one row per CDR3 protein. Among roughly 960,000 distinct CDR3 sequences listed, about a sixth were seen once. What was sequenced was blood, either unsorted or a sorted T cell fraction (not recorded which). Receptors originate from a human donor who was either an allogeneic HSCT recipient or a stem cell or donor lymphocyte infusion donor (not recorded which). It is not recorded whose cells these are; they may come from a transplant donor. Each CDR3 is given with its conserved first and last residue. A D gene is named only where the DNA matches it firmly. Part of the rows lack a size; the others show once, few, many or a class for expanded clones.

d_call,clone_size,j_call,cdr3_length,v_call,cdr3_nt,cdr3_aa
.,.,TRBJ1-4,15,TRBV2,TGTGCCAGCACCCTAGAGGGACTTCTTAATGAAAAACTGTTTTTT,CASTLEGLLNEKLFF
.,.,TRBJ1-6,16,TRBV25-1,TGTGCCAGCAGTGACAAACGACAGACCTATAATTCACCCCTCCACTTT,CASSDKRQTYNSPLHF
.,few,TRBJ1-3,12,TRBV7-2,TGTGCCAGCAGCGCCGACAGAAACACCATATATTTT,CASSADRNTIYF
.,few,TRBJ2-1,14,TRBV7-9,TGTGCCAGCAGCGCCACCGGAGTAGTTAGTGAGCAGTTCTTC,CASSATGVVSEQFF
.,.,TRBJ2-3,15,TRBV20-1,TGCAGTGCTAGCCTTACCCGTCCCGGGCGAGATACGCAGTATTTT,CSASLTRPGRDTQYF
.,many,TRBJ2-3,14,TRBV5-5,TGTGCCAGCAGCCTGGTGTTGAGCACAGATACGCAGTATTTT,CASSLVLSTDTQYF
TRBD2,.,TRBJ2-7,16,TRBV20-1,TGCAGTGCTGAGGACATAGCGGGAGGGCCTATCAACGAGCAGTACTTC,CSAEDIAGGPINEQYF
TRBD2,many,TRBJ2-1,10,TRBV20-1,TGCAGTGCTAGAGAGGGAGGGACGTTCTTC,CSAREGGTFF
.,few,TRBJ1-6,16,TRBV6-2/TRBV6-3,TGTGCCAGCATTATTCCTCGGACTGACCATAATTCACCCCTCCACTTT,CASIIPRTDHNSPLHF
.,few,TRBJ1-2,15,TRBV4-2,TGTGCCAGCAGCCAAGAGGCGGACAGCAACTATGGCTACACCTTC,CASSQEADSNYGYTF
.,few,TRBJ2-5,14,TRBV28,TGTGCCAGCAGTTTACGGACGTTACAAGAGACCCAGTACTTC,CASSLRTLQETQYF
TRBD1,few,TRBJ2-2,15,TRBV20-1,TGCAGTGCTAGAGCCGCGGACAGGGTATTGGGGGAGCTGTTTTTT,CSARAADRVLGELFF
TRBD1,few,TRBJ2-7,12,TRBV19,TGTGCCCTCCAACAGGGGACGTACGAGCAGTACTTC,CALQQGTYEQYF
.,few,TRBJ2-1,15,TRBV5-8,TGTGCCAGCAGCCCGGGACAACTCTCCTACAATGAGCAGTTCTTC,CASSPGQLSYNEQFF
TRBD1,.,TRBJ2-5,15,TRBV10-3,TGTGCCATCAGAAAGGGTCGACAGGGCGAAGAGACCCAGTACTTC,CAIRKGRQGEETQYF
TRBD1,.,TRBJ2-3,15,TRBV2,TGTGCCAGCACCCTTGACAGGGGGCCAGGGGATACGCAGTATTTT,CASTLDRGPGDTQYF
TRBD2,few,TRBJ2-1,19,TRBV11-2,TGTGCCAGCAGCTTCTCTGGTTATGGTCGGCGGGAGGGCCCCCATGAGCAGTTCTTC,CASSFSGYGRREGPHEQFF